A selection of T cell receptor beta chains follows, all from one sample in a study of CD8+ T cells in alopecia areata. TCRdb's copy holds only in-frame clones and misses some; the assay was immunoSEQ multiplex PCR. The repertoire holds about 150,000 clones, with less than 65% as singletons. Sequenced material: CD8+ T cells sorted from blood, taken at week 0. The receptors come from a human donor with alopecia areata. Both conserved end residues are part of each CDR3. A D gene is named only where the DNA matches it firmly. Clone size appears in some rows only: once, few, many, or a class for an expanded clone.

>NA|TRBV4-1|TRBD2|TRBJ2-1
CASSQVFLAGLYNEQFF
TGCGCCAGCAGCCAAGTTTTCCTAGCGGGGCTCTACAATGAGCAGTTCTTC
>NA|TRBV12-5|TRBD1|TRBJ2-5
CASGRDRDPGGSVETQYF
TGTGCTAGTGGTCGGGACAGGGACCCGGGGGGATCAGTGGAGACCCAGTACTTC
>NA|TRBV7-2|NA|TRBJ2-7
CASSLYRAPNYEQYF
TGTGCCAGCAGCCTCTACAGGGCACCAAACTACGAGCAGTACTTC
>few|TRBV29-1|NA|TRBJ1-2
CSVEDWESLYGYTF
TGCAGCGTTGAAGATTGGGAGAGCCTTTATGGCTACACCTTC
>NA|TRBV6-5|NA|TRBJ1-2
CASRPRQENYGYTF
TGTGCCAGCAGGCCGCGACAAGAGAACTATGGCTACACCTTC
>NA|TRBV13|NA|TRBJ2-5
CASSVRHGLGETQYF
TGTGCCAGCAGCGTACGACACGGGTTAGGAGAGACCCAGTACTTC
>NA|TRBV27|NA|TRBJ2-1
CASRRGLYEQFF
TGTGCCAGCCGGAGGGGGCTGTATGAGCAGTTCTTC
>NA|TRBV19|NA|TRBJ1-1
CASSTRGGETEAFF
TGTGCCAGTAGTACCCGCGGTGGGGAGACTGAAGCTTTCTTT
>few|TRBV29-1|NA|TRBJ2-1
CSEGEVEQFF
TGCAGCGAAGGAGAGGTAGAGCAGTTCTTC
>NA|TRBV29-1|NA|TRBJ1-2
CSVEGRWGGGHGYTF
TGCAGCGTTGAAGGACGTTGGGGTGGCGGTCATGGCTACACCTTC
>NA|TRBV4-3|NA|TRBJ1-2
CASSPSGGPDLGYGYTF
TGCGCCAGCAGCCCAAGCGGGGGGCCTGATTTGGGCTATGGCTACACCTTC
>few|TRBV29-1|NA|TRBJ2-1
CSVTGGAGNEQFF
TGCAGCGTCACCGGGGGCGCTGGCAATGAGCAGTTCTTC
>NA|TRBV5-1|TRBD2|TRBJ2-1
CASSLGRTSSYNEQFF
TGCGCCAGCAGCTTGGGTAGGACTAGCAGCTACAATGAGCAGTTCTTC
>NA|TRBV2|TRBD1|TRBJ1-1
CASKVGQGHTEAFF
TGTGCCAGCAAGGTGGGACAGGGACACACTGAAGCTTTCTTT
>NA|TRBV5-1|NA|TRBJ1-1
CASSNGKASEAFF
TGCGCCAGCAGCAATGGGAAAGCCAGTGAAGCTTTCTTT
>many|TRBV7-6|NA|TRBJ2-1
CASSSELNEQFF
TGTGCCAGCAGCTCGGAACTCAATGAGCAGTTCTTC
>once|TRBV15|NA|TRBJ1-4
CATSLIGGRVYEKLFF
TGTGCCACCAGCCTCATAGGGGGAAGGGTATATGAAAAACTGTTTTTT
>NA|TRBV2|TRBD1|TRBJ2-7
CASSEGQGAHEQYF
TGTGCCAGCAGTGAAGGGCAGGGGGCCCACGAGCAGTACTTC
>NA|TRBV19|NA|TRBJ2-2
CAGQRTANTGELFF
TGTGCCGGGCAAAGGACGGCGAACACCGGGGAGCTGTTTTTT
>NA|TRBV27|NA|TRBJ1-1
CASSLTIQETEAFF
TGTGCCAGCAGTTTAACCATCCAGGAGACTGAAGCTTTCTTT
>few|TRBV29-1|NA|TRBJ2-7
CSVVGMDIYEQYF
TGCAGCGTTGTGGGGATGGACATCTACGAGCAGTACTTC
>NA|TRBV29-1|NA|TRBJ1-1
CSVPGSNTEAFF
TGCAGCGTTCCCGGTTCGAACACTGAAGCTTTCTTT
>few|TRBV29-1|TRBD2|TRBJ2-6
CSVTGLAGRSSGANVLTF
TGCAGCGTAACGGGACTAGCGGGGCGATCATCTGGGGCCAACGTCCTGACTTTC
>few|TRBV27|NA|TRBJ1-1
CASSLFGLTEAFF
TGTGCCAGCAGTTTATTTGGGCTGACTGAAGCTTTCTTT
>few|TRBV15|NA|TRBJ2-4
CATSPEGRRNIQYF
TGTGCCACCAGCCCAGAGGGACGGAGAAACATTCAGTACTTC
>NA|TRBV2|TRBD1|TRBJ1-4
CASSERGRSELFF
TGTGCCAGCAGCGAAAGGGGGCGAAGCGAACTGTTTTTT
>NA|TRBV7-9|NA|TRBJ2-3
CASIPGDSTDTQYF
TGTGCCAGCATTCCCGGGGACAGCACAGATACGCAGTATTTT
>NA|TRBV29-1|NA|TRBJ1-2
CSAQTVTLPDGGYTF
TGCAGCGCCCAGACAGTCACCTTGCCTGATGGAGGCTACACCTTC
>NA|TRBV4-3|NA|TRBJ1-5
CASSHSTDSNQPQHF
TGCGCCAGCAGCCACTCGACAGATAGCAATCAGCCCCAGCATTTT
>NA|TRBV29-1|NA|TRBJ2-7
CSVEQDYEQYF
TGCAGCGTTGAACAGGATTACGAGCAGTACTTC
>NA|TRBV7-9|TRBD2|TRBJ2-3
CASSPVEAGGTDTQYF
TGTGCCAGCAGCCCCGTCGAAGCGGGGGGGACAGATACGCAGTATTTT
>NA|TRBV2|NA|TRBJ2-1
CASSAADNEQFF
TGTGCCAGCAGTGCGGCGGACAATGAGCAGTTCTTC
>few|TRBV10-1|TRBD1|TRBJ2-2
CASKGAGDTGELFF
TGCGCCAGCAAGGGGGCAGGGGACACCGGGGAGCTGTTTTTT
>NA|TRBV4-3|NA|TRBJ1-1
CASSLDSMNTEAFF
TGCGCCAGCAGCCTAGACAGCATGAACACTGAAGCTTTCTTT
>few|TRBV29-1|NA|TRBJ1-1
CSVAPRGADTEAFF
TGCAGCGTGGCCCCCCGGGGGGCGGACACTGAAGCTTTCTTT
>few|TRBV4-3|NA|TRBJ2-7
CASSQDRAGTYEQYF
TGCGCCAGCAGCCAAGATCGGGCAGGTACCTACGAGCAGTACTTC
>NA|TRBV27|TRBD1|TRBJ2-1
CASASPGTGDNEQFF
TGTGCCAGCGCGTCCCCCGGGACAGGGGACAATGAGCAGTTCTTC
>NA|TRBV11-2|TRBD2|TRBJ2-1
CASSYRAGGRNEQFF
TGTGCCAGCAGTTACCGGGCGGGGGGCAGAAATGAGCAGTTCTTC
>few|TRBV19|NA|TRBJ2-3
CASSIDLEITDTQYF
TGTGCCAGTAGTATAGATCTGGAGATCACAGATACGCAGTATTTT
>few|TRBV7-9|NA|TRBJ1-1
CASSQDRIMNTEAFF
TGCGCCAGCAGCCAAGATAGAATCATGAACACTGAAGCTTTCTTT
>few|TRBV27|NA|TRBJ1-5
CASSWQINQPQHF
TGTGCCAGCAGTTGGCAGATCAATCAGCCCCAGCATTTT
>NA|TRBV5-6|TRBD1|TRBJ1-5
CASSREQGNQPQHF
TGTGCCAGCAGCCGAGAACAGGGGAATCAGCCCCAGCATTTT
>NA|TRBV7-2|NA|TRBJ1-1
CASSLAGTTNTEAFF
TGTGCCAGCAGCTTAGCCGGCACAACGAACACTGAAGCTTTCTTT
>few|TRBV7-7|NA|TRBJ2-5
CASSLGGRNGETQYF
TGTGCCAGCAGCTTAGGGGGGAGGAACGGAGAGACCCAGTACTTC
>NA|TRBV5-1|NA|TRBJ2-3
CASSLGQATDTQYF
TGCGCCAGCAGCTTGGGGCAGGCCACAGATACGCAGTATTTT
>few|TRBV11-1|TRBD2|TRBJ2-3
CASSLEAGGSTDTQYF
TGTGCCAGCAGCTTAGAGGCCGGGGGGAGCACAGATACGCAGTATTTT
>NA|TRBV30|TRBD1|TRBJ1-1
CAWTMDRGQAFF
TGTGCCTGGACAATGGACAGGGGGCAAGCTTTCTTT
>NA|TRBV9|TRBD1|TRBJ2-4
CASSVRPDRAKNIQYF
TGTGCCAGCAGCGTAAGGCCGGACAGGGCCAAAAACATTCAGTACTTC
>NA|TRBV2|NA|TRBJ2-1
CASSEGLLGEQFF
TGTGCCAGCAGTGAGGGGCTTCTAGGTGAGCAGTTCTTC
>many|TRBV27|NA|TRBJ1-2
CASSLGANYGYTF
TGTGCCAGCAGTTTAGGTGCTAACTATGGCTACACCTTC
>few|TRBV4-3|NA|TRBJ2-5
CASSQDRGIETQYF
TGCGCCAGCAGCCAAGACAGGGGTATTGAGACCCAGTACTTC
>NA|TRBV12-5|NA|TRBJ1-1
CASGLVPENPFF
TGTGCTAGTGGTTTGGTACCTGAGAACCCTTTCTTT
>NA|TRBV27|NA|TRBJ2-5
CASSLGRGKETQYF
TGTGCCAGCAGTTTAGGGCGAGGGAAAGAGACCCAGTACTTC